These 19 T cell receptor beta chains came from one sample sequenced in a study of response to subunit inactivated influenza vaccine. TCRdb reprocessed the RT-PCR reads via MiXCR and lists one record per CDR3 protein. The table records more than 450,000 distinct CDR3 sequences, 12% of them present only once. Specimen: PBMCs from blood, collected on the day of vaccination. All receptors come from a man aged 50-60 years who received an inactivated influenza vaccine.

This chain joins TRBV28 and TRBJ1-3, with D possibly TRBD1 on 5 matching bases. CDR1 and CDR2 (germline): MDHEN, SYDVKM. The CDR3 contains 16 residues. Trimming left V 2 bases short and J 0 bases short, with 11 bases between. The CDR3 bases are TGTGCCAGCAGTTTACCGCGGGGGAGCTCTGGAAACACCATATATTTT. This gives the protein CASSLPRGSSGNTIYF. The whole variable domain, filled in from reference TRBV28 and TRBJ1-3, reads DVKVTQSSRYLVKRTGEKVFLECVQDMDHENMFWYRQDPGLGLRLIYFSYDVKMKEKGDIPEGYSVSREKKERFSLILESASTNQTSMYLCASSLPRGSSGNTIYFGEGSWLTVV.

This clonotype occurred many times. The chain recombines TRBV6-2 or TRBV6-3 with TRBJ1-2, with a tentative D call TRBD1 (5 bases). CDR1 and CDR2 (germline): MNHEY, SVGEGT. The CDR3 is 13 residues long. The germline V and J ends were trimmed by 6 bases and 4 bases, with 12 bases remaining between them. In DNA form, the CDR3 reads TGTGCCAGCAGCGGGGGAGGAATCTATGGCTACACCTTC. Protein: CASSGGGIYGYTF.

This clonotype was seen a handful of times. V usage is TRBV6-2 or TRBV6-3 and J usage is TRBJ1-5, with D uncertain. The ends were cut back, 5 bases at V and 4 bases at J, with 12 bases in the middle. The CDR3 is made up of 14 amino acids. Per the germline V gene, CDR1 is MNHEY and CDR2 is SVGEGT. The CDR3 nucleotides are TGTGCCAGCAGTCAAAGTAGGGCGAATCAGCCCCAGCATTTT. Encoded protein: CASSQSRANQPQHF.

The chain joins TRBV6-6 to TRBJ2-1; 8 bases are a match to TRBD2. From germline, CDR1 is MNHNY and CDR2 SVGAGI (reference sequence). The ends lost 9 bases at V and 7 bases at J; junction bases unmatched: 8. The CDR3 totals 13 residues. The CDR3 region has the DNA TGTGCCAGTTGTTGGCGGGAGGAAAATGAGCAGTTCTTC. This gives the protein CASCWREENEQFF.

This clonotype was observed at least ten times. This rearrangement joins TRBV2 to TRBJ2-3; D is possibly TRBD1 (6 bases). CDR1 is SNHLY, CDR2 FYNNEI, per germline. This CDR3 region has 18 residues. The CDR3 bases are TGTGCTAGCGTGGGGCAGGGGAATTATCGACGGGACACAGATACGCAGTATTTT. Amino acids: CASVGQGNYRRDTDTQYF.

This clonotype was detected a few times. The J gene is TRBJ2-5, the V gene TRBV20-1; TRBD1 matches 8 bases. In germline, CDR1 is DFQATT, CDR2 SNEGSKA (reference sequence). V trimming: 8 bases; J trimming: 1 base; junction bases outside the gene matches: 3. The CDR3 consists of 12 residues. The CDR3 DNA reads TGCAGTTACAGGGGGGCCCAAGAGACCCAGTACTTC. It specifies CSYRGAQETQYF.

The chain has TRBV5-1 and TRBJ1-6, with D hard to call. Germline CDR1 and CDR2: SGHRS and YFSETQ. The CDR3 extends over 16 amino acids. V was trimmed by 1 base and J by 4 bases, leaving 12 bases between them. This chain's CDR3 is CASSLNGWEYNSPLHF. For the CDR3, the DNA is TGCGCCAGCAGCTTGAACGGGTGGGAATATAATTCACCCCTCCACTTT.

A few counts support this clonotype. The chain carries TRBV9 and TRBJ1-5; perhaps TRBD1 as D (6 bases). The V gene's germline CDR1 is SGDLS and CDR2 YYNGEE. The CDR3 contains 14 residues. Trimming took off 0 bases at V and 6 bases at J, with 10 bases between the two ends. The CDR3 protein is CASSVGSGVQPQHF. The DNA of the CDR3 is TGTGCCAGCAGCGTAGGGTCAGGGGTTCAGCCCCAGCATTTT.

The sample holds a few counts of this clonotype. The gene calls are TRBV5-1 and TRBJ2-1; TRBD1 is a possible D gene (6 bases). The CDR3 loop spans 14 amino acids. The germline gives CDR1 SGHRS, CDR2 YFSETQ. Trimming cost V 4 bases and J 3 bases, with 11 bases left between them. CDR3 in DNA: TGCGCCAGCAGCCCCCGGGACATCTACAATGAGCAGTTCTTC. Protein product: CASSPRDIYNEQFF.

There are many counts of this clonotype. The chain has TRBV5-1 and TRBJ1-4; D is ambiguous. CDR3 size: 15 residues. V shed 4 bases and J shed 0 bases, with 10 bases lying between them. Germline CDR1 and CDR2: SGHRS and YFSETQ. The CDR3 region has the DNA TGCGCCAGCAGCGCGTACCGTGCAACTAATGAAAAACTGTTTTTT. Translating it yields CASSAYRATNEKLFF.

Written as DNA, the CDR3 is TGCAGTGCTAGGATCGGGAACAGGGACACTGAAGCTTTCTTT. This encodes CSARIGNRDTEAFF. J is TRBJ1-1 and V is TRBV20-1; D possibly corresponds to TRBD1 (6 bases). CDR3 length equals 14 residues. In germline, CDR1 is DFQATT, CDR2 SNEGSKA (reference sequence). Trimming stripped 3 bases from V and 3 bases from J, with 14 bases between.

This clonotype has more than one count but fewer than ten. This sequence joins TRBV12-3 or TRBV12-4 and TRBJ2-2; 7 nucleotides align to TRBD1. This CDR3 is built from 15 residues. J was trimmed by 1 base and V by 7 bases; bases with no gene match: 6. This CDR3 is CASNTRTGNTGELFF. In DNA, the CDR3 is TGTGCCAGCAACACCAGGACAGGGAACACCGGGGAGCTGTTTTTT.

Ten or more counts support this clonotype. In nucleotides, the CDR3 is TGCGCCAGCAGCAGTACAGGGCAGGGGACTGAAGCTTTCTTT. Protein sequence: CASSSTGQGTEAFF. V is TRBV5-1 and J is TRBJ1-1; maybe TRBD1 (6 bases). The CDR3 contains 14 residues. Trimming left V 4 bases short and J 5 bases short, with 15 bases between. Germline V gene data show CDR1 as SGHRS and CDR2 as YFSETQ. Full variable domain (rest looked up from reference TRBV5-1 and TRBJ1-1): KAGVTQTPRYLIKTRGQQVTLSCSPISGHRSVSWYQQTPGQGLQFLFEYFSETQRNKGNFPGRFSGRQFSNSRSEMNVSTLELGDSALYLCASSSTGQGTEAFFGQGTRLTVV.

This clonotype has only a few counts. The J gene is TRBJ2-4, the V gene TRBV7-2; 8 bases align to TRBD2. Germline CDR1 reads SGHTA; CDR2 reads FQGNSA. The CDR3 extends over 17 amino acids. J lost 0 bases, V lost 5 bases, and 9 bases had no gene match. The CDR3 coding sequence is TGTGCCAGCAGCGCGCGGGGGGCACTATTAGCCAAAAACATTCAGTACTTC. It yields the protein CASSARGALLAKNIQYF.

The chain combines TRBV28 with TRBJ2-7, with D unresolved. Germline V gives CDR1 MDHEN, CDR2 SYDVKM. Trimming pared 9 bases from V and 3 bases from J, leaving 3 bases between. This CDR3 region has 9 residues. The CDR3 spells CASYYEQYF. In DNA, the CDR3 is TGTGCCAGTTACTACGAGCAGTACTTC.

This clonotype was seen at least ten times. This chain connects TRBV24-1 to TRBJ2-1; 7 nucleotides agree with TRBD2. V lost 3 bases, J lost 4 bases, and 11 bases stayed unmatched. This CDR3 is built from 17 residues. CDR1 and CDR2 from the germline V gene are KGHDR and SFDVKD. CDR3 loop: CATSDPKTSEQYNEQFF. In DNA form, the CDR3 reads TGTGCCACCAGTGATCCAAAAACTAGCGAGCAATACAATGAGCAGTTCTTC.

The V call is TRBV3-1, the J call TRBJ2-2; D is possibly TRBD2 (7 bases). The CDR3 is 15 amino acids. V shed 1 base and J shed 5 bases, with 11 bases lying between them. Germline V gene lookup returns CDR1 LGHDT and CDR2 YNNKEL (reference sequence). This CDR3 reads CASSQGGGATGELFF. The CDR3 nucleotides read TGTGCCAGCAGCCAAGGAGGGGGGGCAACCGGGGAGCTGTTTTTT.

Comment on this clonotype: A much more abundant neighbour one base away suggests this may be a read error. The chain joins TRBV4-1 to TRBJ1-2; D is perhaps TRBD1 (5 bases). The CDR3 has 12 residues. V was clipped by 1 base and J by 8 bases, with 8 bases between them. CDR1 and CDR2 from the germline V gene are MGHRA and YSYEKL. The CDR3 DNA is TGCGCCAGCAGCCAAGCAAGGGGAGGCTACACCTTC. It is translated as CASSQARGGYTF.

This chain joins TRBV27 and TRBJ2-3; no clear D gene. The germline V and J ends were trimmed by 4 bases and 5 bases, with 10 bases remaining between them. This CDR3 is built from 13 residues. Germline CDR1 reads MNHEY; CDR2 reads SMNVEV (reference sequence). Written as DNA, the CDR3 is TGTGCCAGCAGTTCCCTCCTACTAGATACGCAGTATTTT. Protein sequence: CASSSLLLDTQYF.